The 15 T cell receptor beta chains reported below all come from one sample, sequenced in a study of control samples from healthy donors and cancer patients (dated by TCRdb to about 2020). Library creation used the immunoSEQ multiplex PCR assay. TCRdb mirrors the immuneACCESS table, restricted to in-frame sequences. Some clones are absent from its copies; in checked studies, under half trace to an unresolved V gene, and the reason for the others is unknown. This sample gives under 200,000 clones in total; 91% of them show up just once. The leading ten clones occupy approximately 1.6% of the sample. Input material: blood. The source of these receptors is a woman aged 25 to 39 in good health.

The rearrangement joins TRBV19 to TRBJ2-7; 11 bases map to TRBD1. Germline loops: CDR1 LNHDA, CDR2 SQIVND (reference sequence). The CDR3 runs 14 residues. With V trimmed by 6 bases and J by 0 bases, 1 base remained unmatched. The DNA of the CDR3 is TGTGCCAGTAGGGGACAGGGGGTCTCCTACGAGCAGTACTTC. Amino acids: CASRGQGVSYEQYF.

This clone appeared once. Other DNA sequences within the sample encode an identical CDR3. V and J are TRBV9 and TRBJ1-1; D is unclear. The CDR3 loop spans 13 amino acids. V was shortened by 2 bases and J by 1 base, with 6 bases between the two germline ends. Germline CDR1 is SGDLS and CDR2 is YYNGEE. The CDR3: CASSVGSNTEAFF. As DNA, the CDR3 is TGTGCCAGCAGCGTCGGGTCGAACACTGAAGCTTTCTTT.

This clone was observed a single time. The rearrangement joins TRBV6-5 to TRBJ1-3, with TRBD1 matching over 7 bases. The CDR3 is 15 amino acids. Germline trimming cut 6 bases from V and 4 bases from J; bases unmatched to any gene: 9. Germline V gives CDR1 MNHEY, CDR2 SVGAGI. The CDR3 DNA sequence: TGTGCCAGCAGGCGCTCCCAGGGGGAAGGAAACACCATATATTTT. Translated, it gives CASRRSQGEGNTIYF.

The chain joins TRBV2 to TRBJ2-2, with 9 bases aligning to TRBD2. The V segment lost 3 bases and the J segment 4 bases; nucleotides outside the gene matches: 3. Germline CDR1 SNHLY, CDR2 FYNNEI. The CDR3 has 15 residues. The CDR3 sequence is CASSEASGTTGELFF. The CDR3 nucleotides read TGTGCCAGCAGTGAGGCTAGCGGGACCACCGGGGAGCTGTTTTTT.

On this clone: The same CDR3 can be traced to other DNA sequences in this sample. CDR3 protein: CASSQTGGNSPLHF. The CDR3, as DNA: TGTGCCAGCAGCCAAACAGGGGGTAATTCACCCCTCCACTTT. This chain joins TRBV3-1 (or the pseudogene TRBV3-2) and TRBJ1-6; 8 nucleotides align to TRBD1. The length of the CDR3 is 14 residues. Germline trimming cut 2 bases from V and 6 bases from J; bases unmatched to any gene: 0. Looked up from germline, CDR1 is LGHDT and CDR2 is YNNKEL (reference sequence).

This chain uses TRBV19 with TRBJ1-2; TRBD1 aligns across 10 bases. The V gene end was trimmed by 6 bases and the J gene end by 5 bases; junction bases not matched to a gene: 3. Per the germline V gene, CDR1 is LNHDA and CDR2 is SQIVND (reference sequence). This CDR3 comprises 13 residues. DNA for the CDR3: TGTGCCAGTAGCGGGACAGGGGAATATGGCTACACCTTC. Its protein is CASSGTGEYGYTF.

The chain employs TRBV6-2 or TRBV6-3 and TRBJ1-5; TRBD1 might be the D (6 bases). CDR1 is MNHEY, CDR2 SVGEGT, per germline. The CDR3 loop spans 14 amino acids. With 5 bases removed from V and 2 bases from J, the gap between germline ends came to 10 bases. CDR3: CASSGQSGNQPQHF. The CDR3 nucleotides are TGTGCCAGCAGTGGACAGAGTGGCAATCAGCCCCAGCATTTT.

This chain connects TRBV18 to TRBJ2-3; no definite D call. The CDR3 has 15 amino acids. Germline lookup yields CDR1 KGHSH and CDR2 LQKENI. Trimming removed 6 bases from V and 0 bases from J, with 13 bases in between. The CDR3 spells CASSRGGTSTDTQYF. DNA for the CDR3: TGTGCCAGCTCTCGAGGTGGAACTAGCACAGATACGCAGTATTTT.

The rearrangement links TRBV14 to TRBJ2-5, with TRBD2 identical over 8 bases. Germline lookup yields CDR1 SGHDN and CDR2 FVKESK. This CDR3 has 14 residues. The CDR3 nucleotides read TGTGGATGGAGGGCTAGCGGGTTACAAGAGACCCAGTACTTC. Translating it yields CGWRASGLQETQYF.

The chain employs TRBV11-3 and TRBJ2-1; no clear D gene. The germline V and J ends were trimmed by 1 base and 3 bases, with 10 bases remaining between them. CDR3 size: 15 residues. Germline V lookup: CDR1 SGHNT, CDR2 YENEEA. CDR3 sequence: CASSLGSQSYNEQFF. The CDR3 DNA reads TGTGCCAGCAGCTTAGGGAGTCAAAGCTACAATGAGCAGTTCTTC.

This chain connects TRBV4-3 to TRBJ1-6; D uncertain. The CDR3 is 15 residues long. In germline, CDR1 is LGHNA, CDR2 YSLEER. The V gene lost 0 bases and the J gene lost 9 bases, with 12 bases spanning the gap. This chain's CDR3 is CASSQDRVLGSPLHF. CDR3 nucleotide sequence: TGCGCCAGCAGCCAAGATAGGGTTCTGGGTTCACCCCTCCACTTT.

The V gene is TRBV30, the J gene TRBJ1-5, with 7 bases that match TRBD1. The V gene end was trimmed by 4 bases and the J gene end by 3 bases; junction bases not matched to a gene: 3. CDR3 length: 13 residues. CDR1 and CDR2 (germline): GTSNPN, SVGIG (reference sequence). The CDR3, as DNA: TGTGCCTGGACGGGACAGCCCAATCAGCCCCAGCATTTT. Translation gives CAWTGQPNQPQHF.

The rearrangement joins TRBV6-4 to TRBJ2-7; possible D gene TRBD2, 5 bases. The CDR3 is 13 amino acids. The V gene's germline CDR1 is MRHNA and CDR2 SNTAGT. Trimming took off 5 bases at V and 0 bases at J, with 8 bases between the two ends. The CDR3 is CASSPGSSYEQYF. CDR3 in DNA: TGTGCCAGCAGTCCGGGGAGCTCCTACGAGCAGTACTTC.

The CDR3 DNA reads TGTGCCAGCAGTGAACAGGGTGGGACCTACGAGCAGTACTTC. This encodes CASSEQGGTYEQYF. The gene calls are TRBV2 and TRBJ2-7, with a possible D match to TRBD1 (5 bases). Trimming cost V 2 bases and J 2 bases, with 10 bases left between them. CDR1 SNHLY and CDR2 FYNNEI come from the germline V gene. This CDR3 has 14 residues.

Worth noting for this clone: Other DNA sequences within the sample encode an identical CDR3. The DNA of the CDR3 is TGCAGTGCTAGTAGAGGACACCGCTCTGGAAACACCATATATTTT. Amino acids: CSASRGHRSGNTIYF. V gene TRBV20-1 combines with J gene TRBJ1-3, with TRBD1 as a possible D gene (5 bases). The V end lost 3 bases, the J end lost 0 bases, and 12 bases lay between the germline ends. CDR3 length equals 15 residues. From germline, CDR1 is DFQATT and CDR2 SNEGSKA (reference sequence).